These T cell receptor beta chains were read from a single sample in a study of graft-versus-host responses after intestinal transplantation. Sequencing was performed with immunoSEQ multiplex PCR; in TCRdb, only in-frame clones are kept and a portion is missing. The repertoire holds around 110,000 clones, with less than 95% as singletons. These receptors' targets are unknown. The sample in question was unstimulated CD4+ T cells sorted from spleen or lymph node cells, obtained before intestinal transplant. These receptors were obtained from a human donor who received an intestinal transplant. CDR3s include the opening cysteine and the closing phenylalanine or tryptophan. A D gene is named only where the DNA matches it firmly. Clone size is given for some rows only: seen once, a few or many times, or a class if the clone is expanded.

clone_size	d_call	v_call	j_call	cdr3_nt	cdr3_aa
.	.	TRBV6-6	TRBJ2-2	TGTGCCAGCACTTGGGAGGTGCAAGGAGCCGGGGAGCTGTTTTTT	CASTWEVQGAGELFF
.	.	TRBV18	TRBJ2-3	TGTGCCAGCTCACCACTGTCCGGTAGCACAGATACGCAGTATTTT	CASSPLSGSTDTQYF
once	.	TRBV4-1	TRBJ2-6	TGCGCCAGCAGCCAAGCTCCGGGGGGCCCCTCTGGGGCCAACGTCCTGACTTTC	CASSQAPGGPSGANVLTF
.	.	TRBV2	TRBJ2-1	TGTGCCAGCAGTGATTGGTCCCTCGGGGATGAGCAGTTCTTC	CASSDWSLGDEQFF
.	TRBD2	TRBV5-4	TRBJ2-1	TGTGCCAGCAGCTTCGGGACTAGCGGCTACAATGAGCAGTTCTTC	CASSFGTSGYNEQFF
once	.	TRBV5-1	TRBJ2-1	TGCGCCAGCAGGAGGATTGAGCAGTTCTTC	CASRRIEQFF
.	.	TRBV6-1	TRBJ2-5	TGTGCCAGCGAGATTACAGGTCAAGAGACCCAGTACTTC	CASEITGQETQYF
.	TRBD1	TRBV6-1	TRBJ2-1	TGTGCCAGCAGTTTTGGACAGGTAATTTACAATGAGCAGTTCTTC	CASSFGQVIYNEQFF
.	.	TRBV6-5	TRBJ1-5	TGTGCCAGCAGCGCCGGGAGTAGCAATCAGCCCCAGCATTTT	CASSAGSSNQPQHF
.	.	TRBV5-1	TRBJ2-7	TGCGCCAGCAGCTTGGTGCCAGGTGACTCCTACGAGCAGTACTTC	CASSLVPGDSYEQYF
.	.	TRBV5-5	TRBJ2-4	TGTGCCAGCAGCTTGGTACAGGCCAACATTCAGTACTTC	CASSLVQANIQYF
.	TRBD2	TRBV5-4	TRBJ2-5	TGTGCCAGCAGCTTGGCGGGAGGGGAGACCCAGTACTTC	CASSLAGGETQYF
.	.	TRBV5-1	TRBJ2-1	TGCGCCAGCAGCGCGGCTAGTCGGTCCTACAATGAGCAGTTCTTC	CASSAASRSYNEQFF
.	.	TRBV9	TRBJ1-2	TGTGCCAGCAGCGTCGCGCCTAGCCCCTATGGCTACACCTTC	CASSVAPSPYGYTF
.	.	TRBV5-4	TRBJ1-1	TGTGCCAGCAGCTTGGAGGGGTTCACTGAAGCTTTCTTT	CASSLEGFTEAFF
once	.	TRBV6-5	TRBJ1-1	TGTGCCAGCAGTTATTTAAGGGGAAGCAACACTGAAGCTTTCTTT	CASSYLRGSNTEAFF
.	.	TRBV28	TRBJ1-2	TGTGCCAGCAGTTTGTGGGCGGGCGGGGGCTATGGCTACACCTTC	CASSLWAGGGYGYTF
.	.	TRBV14	TRBJ1-2	TGTGCCAGCAGCCAATACAGGAAAGGGGGCTACACCTTC	CASSQYRKGGYTF
once	TRBD2	TRBV5-4	TRBJ2-2	TGTGCCAGCAGCCCCCGGTCGGCTAGCGGGGGGGCCTTGGCCGGGGAGCTGTTTTTT	CASSPRSASGGALAGELFF
.	TRBD2	TRBV27	TRBJ2-5	TGTGCCAGCAGTTCGGGAGGAAAAGTCGGGGAGACCCAGTACTTC	CASSSGGKVGETQYF
.	.	TRBV19	TRBJ2-6	TGTGCCAGTAGTATAGCGGGGGAGAGCTCTGGGGCCAACGTCCTGACTTTC	CASSIAGESSGANVLTF
.	.	TRBV27	TRBJ1-4	TGTGCCAGCAGTTTATCTGGTTTTTTACAGGGTTATGAAAAACTGTTTTTT	CASSLSGFLQGYEKLFF
.	TRBD2	TRBV10-1	TRBJ2-1	TGCGCCCCAAAACCGGCAGCGGGAGACAATGAGCAGTTCTTC	CAPKPAAGDNEQFF
.	.	TRBV11-2	TRBJ1-1	TGTGCCAGCAGCCAACAGCTTCCCACTGAAGCTTTCTTT	CASSQQLPTEAFF
.	.	TRBV7-2	TRBJ2-6	TGTGCCAGCAGCTTATGGGGGCCTGTTGGATCTGGGGCCAACGTCCTGACTTTC	CASSLWGPVGSGANVLTF
.	.	TRBV5-5	TRBJ2-1	TGTGCCAGCAGCTCCGGTAACTCGGGAGCATCTGAGCAGTTCTTC	CASSSGNSGASEQFF
.	TRBD1	TRBV7-2	TRBJ2-7	TGTGCCAGCAGCTTAGAAGCGGGACAGGGGTACGAGCAGTACTTC	CASSLEAGQGYEQYF
.	.	TRBV29-1	TRBJ2-7	TGCAGCGTTGAAGATTCGCGAACGTACGAGCAGTACTTC	CSVEDSRTYEQYF
.	.	TRBV27	TRBJ1-2	TGTGCCAGCAGCATAATGGAGGGACCCACCTATGGCTACACCTTC	CASSIMEGPTYGYTF
.	.	TRBV18	TRBJ1-1	TGTGCCAGCTCACCTGACAGGATGAACACTGAAGCTTTCTTT	CASSPDRMNTEAFF
.	TRBD1	TRBV28	TRBJ1-5	TGTGCCAGCAGTCCTGGGACAGGGCGGGTGAGGCCCCAGCATTTT	CASSPGTGRVRPQHF
.	TRBD1	TRBV19	TRBJ2-7	TGTGCCAGTAGTAGAACACCTATCGGGACAGGGACAGAGGAGCAGTACTTC	CASSRTPIGTGTEEQYF
.	TRBD1	TRBV5-8	TRBJ1-3	TGTGCCAGCAGTTTCCGACAGGGGGGATCCTTCTCTGGAAACACCATATATTTT	CASSFRQGGSFSGNTIYF
.	.	TRBV6-5	TRBJ2-3	TGTGCCAGCAGCCTCCCGGGCACAGATACGCAGTATTTT	CASSLPGTDTQYF
.	.	TRBV27	TRBJ1-1	TGTGCCAGCAGTTTTGTAGGGGGAACTGAAGCTTTCTTT	CASSFVGGTEAFF
few	.	TRBV4-1	TRBJ2-1	TGCGCCAGCAGCCGGCCAGCGGACCTTCAGGAGCAGTTCTTC	CASSRPADLQEQFF
.	.	TRBV15	TRBJ2-7	TGTGCCACCAGCAGAGAAGGCGGGGATCTTTACGACGAGCAGTACTTC	CATSREGGDLYDEQYF
.	.	TRBV5-4	TRBJ2-3	TGTGCCAGCAGCTTGGAACTAACAGATACGCAGTATTTT	CASSLELTDTQYF
.	.	TRBV29-1	TRBJ1-2	TGCAGCGTTGGAGGGCCAAACTATGGCTACACCTTC	CSVGGPNYGYTF
.	.	TRBV7-9	TRBJ1-2	TGTGCCAGCCGGGGAAACCATTATGCTGGCTACACCTTC	CASRGNHYAGYTF
.	TRBD2	TRBV18	TRBJ2-3	TGTGCCAGCTCACCTATTATATTAACTAGCGGCTTTGGCACAGATACGCAGTATTTT	CASSPIILTSGFGTDTQYF
.	.	TRBV7-2	TRBJ2-3	TGTGCCAGCAGTTCCTACACAGATACGCAGTATTTT	CASSSYTDTQYF
.	TRBD2	TRBV28	TRBJ2-1	TGTGCCAGCAGTTCCCGGACTAGCAATGAGCAGTTCTTC	CASSSRTSNEQFF
.	TRBD1	TRBV18	TRBJ2-7	TGTGCCAGCTCACCACAGGCAGGGGGCATGAATTGGGACGAGCAGTACTTC	CASSPQAGGMNWDEQYF
.	TRBD1	TRBV7-2	TRBJ2-7	TGTGCCAGCAGCCTAGCAACCGGGACAGGAAGACTCTCGGGTTACGAGCAGTACTTC	CASSLATGTGRLSGYEQYF
.	.	TRBV4-1	TRBJ2-5	TGCGCCAGCAGCCAAGATACCCCCAGCGTCTCCCAAGAGACCCAGTACTTC	CASSQDTPSVSQETQYF
.	.	TRBV7-3	TRBJ2-1	TGTGCCAGCAGCTCCGTGGGGGCTGGCGACAATGAGCAGTTCTTC	CASSSVGAGDNEQFF
.	.	TRBV6-5	TRBJ2-5	TGTGCCAGCACTAAACGGGGTACGGAGACCCAGTACTTC	CASTKRGTETQYF
few	TRBD1	TRBV6-5	TRBJ1-6	TGTGCCAGCAGTCGGGACAGGGTGGTTAATTCACCCCTCCACTTT	CASSRDRVVNSPLHF
once	TRBD1	TRBV9	TRBJ2-3	TGTGCCAGCAGCGTAGGAGGGGGCCCAAAGACAGATACGCAGTATTTT	CASSVGGGPKTDTQYF
once	TRBD2	TRBV19	TRBJ2-1	TGTGCCAGTAGTTTACTAGCGGGTGAACCCTACAATGAGCAGTTCTTC	CASSLLAGEPYNEQFF
.	TRBD1	TRBV5-1	TRBJ2-7	TGCGCCAGCAGCCTCGGGACAGGGCGTTTCTACGAGCAGTACTTC	CASSLGTGRFYEQYF
.	.	TRBV5-4	TRBJ1-1	TGTGCCAGCAGCGGCGGGGGTTGGAGCACTGAAGCTTTCTTT	CASSGGGWSTEAFF
.	.	TRBV7-9	TRBJ2-5	TGTGCCAGCAGCTTAGAGCCAGAGACCCAGTACTTC	CASSLEPETQYF
once	.	TRBV10-2	TRBJ2-7	TGCGCCAGCAGTGAAATAGGGGAAGGCTACGAGCAGTACTTC	CASSEIGEGYEQYF
.	.	TRBV30	TRBJ1-1	TGTGCCTGGGCAGGGGAAACTGAAGCTTTCTTT	CAWAGETEAFF
.	.	TRBV19	TRBJ1-1	TGTGCCAGTAGTATTTTTATAGGGGCTGAAGCTTTCTTT	CASSIFIGAEAFF
.	TRBD2	TRBV27	TRBJ2-1	TGTGCCAGCAGTTTATTACTAGCGGGAGATCGGGGCAATGAGCAGTTCTTC	CASSLLLAGDRGNEQFF
.	.	TRBV29-1	TRBJ2-5	TGCAGCGGGGGTCAGGGGCAAGAGACCCAGTACTTC	CSGGQGQETQYF